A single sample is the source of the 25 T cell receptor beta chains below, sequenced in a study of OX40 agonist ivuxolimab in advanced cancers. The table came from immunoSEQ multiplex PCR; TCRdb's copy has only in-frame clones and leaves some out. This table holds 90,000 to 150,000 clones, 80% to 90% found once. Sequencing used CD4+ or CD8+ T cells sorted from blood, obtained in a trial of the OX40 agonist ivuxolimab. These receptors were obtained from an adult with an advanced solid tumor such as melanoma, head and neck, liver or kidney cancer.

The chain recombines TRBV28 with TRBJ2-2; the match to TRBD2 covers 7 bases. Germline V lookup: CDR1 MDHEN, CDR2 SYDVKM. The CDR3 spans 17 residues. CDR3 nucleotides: TGTCCCCCGCGGGAGACTAGCCATCAGTTAAACACCGGGGAGCTGTTTTTT. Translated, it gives CPPRETSHQLNTGELFF.

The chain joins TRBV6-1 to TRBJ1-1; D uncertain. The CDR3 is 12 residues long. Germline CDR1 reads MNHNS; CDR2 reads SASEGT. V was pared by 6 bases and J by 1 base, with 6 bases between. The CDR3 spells CASREWNTEAFF. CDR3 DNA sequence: TGTGCCAGCAGAGAGTGGAACACTGAAGCTTTCTTT.

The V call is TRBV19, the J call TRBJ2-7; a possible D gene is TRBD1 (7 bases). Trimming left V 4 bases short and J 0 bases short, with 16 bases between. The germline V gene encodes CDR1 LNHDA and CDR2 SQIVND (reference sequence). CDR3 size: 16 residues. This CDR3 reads CASSKPRGEGSYEQYF. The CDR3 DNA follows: TGTGCCAGTAGTAAGCCCAGGGGGGAAGGCTCCTACGAGCAGTACTTC.

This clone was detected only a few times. CDR3 in amino acids: CASSVTGWEQYF. The CDR3 DNA follows: TGTGCCAGCAGTGTAACGGGGTGGGAGCAGTACTTC. This chain joins TRBV2 and TRBJ2-7; tentatively, D is TRBD2 (5 bases). V was pared by 4 bases and J by 7 bases, with 11 bases between. Germline V gene sequence: CDR1 SNHLY, CDR2 FYNNEI. The CDR3 sequence is 12 residues long.

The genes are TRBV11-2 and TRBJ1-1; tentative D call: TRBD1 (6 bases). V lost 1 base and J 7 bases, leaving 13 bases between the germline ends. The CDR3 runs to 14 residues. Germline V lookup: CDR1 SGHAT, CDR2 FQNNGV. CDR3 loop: CASSLAGVQNEAFF. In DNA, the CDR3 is TGTGCCAGCAGCTTAGCAGGGGTTCAGAATGAAGCTTTCTTT.

CDR3 protein: CASSPPGSLQETQYF. CDR3 bases: TGTGCCAGCTCACCACCAGGATCATTACAAGAGACCCAGTACTTC. This rearrangement joins TRBV18 to TRBJ2-5; D is uncertain. Germline loops: CDR1 KGHSH, CDR2 LQKENI. The length of the CDR3 is 15 residues. The ends were cut back, 0 bases at V and 2 bases at J, with 10 bases in the middle.

The CDR3 reads CASSPDMQRRQFF. The CDR3 region has the DNA TGTGCCAGCAGCCCGGACATGCAGAGGCGGCAGTTCTTC. The chain uses TRBV5-4 and TRBJ2-1; tentative D call: TRBD1 (5 bases). This CDR3 is built from 13 residues. CDR1 is SGHNT, CDR2 YYREEE, per germline (reference sequence). Trimming removed 4 bases from V and 12 bases from J, with 17 bases in between.

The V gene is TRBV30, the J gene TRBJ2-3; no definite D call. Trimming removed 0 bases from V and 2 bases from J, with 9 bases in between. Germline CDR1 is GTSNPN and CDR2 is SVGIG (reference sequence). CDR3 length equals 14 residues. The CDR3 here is CAWSVGMDTDTQYF. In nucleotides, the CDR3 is TGTGCCTGGAGTGTGGGGATGGACACAGATACGCAGTATTTT.

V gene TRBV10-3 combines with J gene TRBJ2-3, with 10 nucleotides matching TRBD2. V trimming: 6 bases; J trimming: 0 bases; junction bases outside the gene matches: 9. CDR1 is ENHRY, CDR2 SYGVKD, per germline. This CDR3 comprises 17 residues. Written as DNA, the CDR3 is TGTGCCATCAGACGGACTAGCGGAGCCTCTAGCACAGATACGCAGTATTTT. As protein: CAIRRTSGASSTDTQYF.

The CDR3 is CASSVAPTAGNTIYF. Written as DNA, the CDR3 is TGTGCCAGCAGCGTAGCGCCGACGGCTGGAAACACCATATATTTT. The chain is built from TRBV9 and TRBJ1-3; D is unclear. The CDR3 has 15 residues. Germline lookup yields CDR1 SGDLS and CDR2 YYNGEE. The ends were cut back, 0 bases at V and 2 bases at J, with 9 bases in the middle.

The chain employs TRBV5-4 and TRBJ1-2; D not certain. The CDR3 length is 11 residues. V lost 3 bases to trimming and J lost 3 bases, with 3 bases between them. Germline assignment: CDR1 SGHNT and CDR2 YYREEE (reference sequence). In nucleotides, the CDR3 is TGTGCCAGCAGCTCCGACTATGGCTACACCTTC. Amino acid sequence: CASSSDYGYTF.

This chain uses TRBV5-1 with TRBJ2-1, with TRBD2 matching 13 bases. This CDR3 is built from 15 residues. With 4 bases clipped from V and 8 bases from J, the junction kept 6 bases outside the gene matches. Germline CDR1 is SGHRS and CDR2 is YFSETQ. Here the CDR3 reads CASSLRTSGGDEQFF. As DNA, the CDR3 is TGCGCCAGCAGCCTGCGGACTAGCGGGGGTGATGAGCAGTTCTTC.

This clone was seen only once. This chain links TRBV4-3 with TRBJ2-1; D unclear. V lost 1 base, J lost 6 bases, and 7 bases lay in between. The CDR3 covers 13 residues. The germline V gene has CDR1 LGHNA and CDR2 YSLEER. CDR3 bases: TGCGCCAGCAGCCAAGCGCAGCTCAATGAGCAGTTCTTC. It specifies CASSQAQLNEQFF.

The chain's CDR3 is CASSLTGAGNTIYF. The CDR3 nucleotides read TGTGCCAGCAGCCTAACCGGGGCAGGAAACACCATATATTTT. This chain uses TRBV27 with TRBJ1-3, with D perhaps TRBD1 (5 bases). Germline-derived CDR1 and CDR2 are MNHEY and SMNVEV (reference sequence). The V end lost 6 bases, the J end lost 4 bases, and 13 bases lay between the germline ends. This CDR3 has 14 residues.

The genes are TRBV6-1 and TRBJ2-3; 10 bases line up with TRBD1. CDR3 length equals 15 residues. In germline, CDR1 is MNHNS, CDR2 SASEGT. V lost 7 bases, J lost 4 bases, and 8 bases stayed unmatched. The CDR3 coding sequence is TGTGCCAGCACCAAAACCGGACAGGGGGCAGATACGCAGTATTTT. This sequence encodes CASTKTGQGADTQYF.

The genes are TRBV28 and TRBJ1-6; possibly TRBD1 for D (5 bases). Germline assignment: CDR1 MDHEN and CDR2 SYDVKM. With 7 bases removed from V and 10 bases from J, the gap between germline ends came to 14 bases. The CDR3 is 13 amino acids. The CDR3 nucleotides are TGTGCCAGCACCGACAGTTTCCGATCACCCCTCCACTTT. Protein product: CASTDSFRSPLHF.

The CDR3 DNA reads TGTGCCAGCAGAGGGGCAGGATCGAACACTGAAGCTTTCTTT. Amino acids: CASRGAGSNTEAFF. The chain employs TRBV28 and TRBJ1-1, with D tentatively TRBD1 (5 bases). Germline V lookup: CDR1 MDHEN, CDR2 SYDVKM. V dropped 6 bases and J dropped 1 base, with 12 bases sitting between them. The CDR3 consists of 14 residues. Drawing the rest from reference TRBV28 and TRBJ1-1, the complete variable domain is DVKVTQSSRYLVKRTGEKVFLECVQDMDHENMFWYRQDPGLGLRLIYFSYDVKMKEKGDIPEGYSVSREKKERFSLILESASTNQTSMYLCASRGAGSNTEAFFGQGTRLTVV.

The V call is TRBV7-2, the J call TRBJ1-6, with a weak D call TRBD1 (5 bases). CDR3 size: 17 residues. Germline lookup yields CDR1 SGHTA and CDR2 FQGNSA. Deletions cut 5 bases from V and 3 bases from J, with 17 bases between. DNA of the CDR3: TGTGCCAGCAGCGGCATTCTCGGGGGGATCTATAATTCACCCCTCCACTTT. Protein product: CASSGILGGIYNSPLHF. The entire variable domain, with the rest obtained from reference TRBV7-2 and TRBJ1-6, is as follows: GAGVSQSPSNKVTEKGKDVELRCDPISGHTALYWYRQSLGQGLEFLIYFQGNSAPDKSGLPSDRFSAERTGGSVSTLTIQRTQQEDSAVYLCASSGILGGIYNSPLHFGNGTRLTVT.

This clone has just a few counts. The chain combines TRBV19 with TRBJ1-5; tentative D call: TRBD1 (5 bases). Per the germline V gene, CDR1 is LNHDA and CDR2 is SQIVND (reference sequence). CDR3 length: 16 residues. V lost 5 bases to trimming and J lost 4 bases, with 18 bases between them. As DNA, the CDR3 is TGTGCCAGTAGTCTCTCCGGAGGGGTCGGTAATCAGCCCCAGCATTTT. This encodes CASSLSGGVGNQPQHF.

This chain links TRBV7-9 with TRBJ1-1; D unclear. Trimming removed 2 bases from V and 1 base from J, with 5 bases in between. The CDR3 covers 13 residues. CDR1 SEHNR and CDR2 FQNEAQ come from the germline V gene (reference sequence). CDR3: CASSLLSNTEAFF. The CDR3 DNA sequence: TGTGCCAGCAGCTTACTGTCGAACACTGAAGCTTTCTTT. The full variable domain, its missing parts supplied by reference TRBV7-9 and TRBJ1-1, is DTGVSQNPRHKITKRGQNVTFRCDPISEHNRLYWYRQTLGQGPEFLTYFQNEAQLEKSRLLSDRFSAERPKGSFSTLEIQRTEQGDSAMYLCASSLLSNTEAFFGQGTRLTVV.

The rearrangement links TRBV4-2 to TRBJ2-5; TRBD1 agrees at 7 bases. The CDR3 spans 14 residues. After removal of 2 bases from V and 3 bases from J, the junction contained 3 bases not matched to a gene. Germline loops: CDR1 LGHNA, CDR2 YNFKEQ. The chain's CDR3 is CASSQRGGEETQYF. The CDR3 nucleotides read TGTGCCAGCAGCCAACGAGGGGGCGAAGAGACCCAGTACTTC.

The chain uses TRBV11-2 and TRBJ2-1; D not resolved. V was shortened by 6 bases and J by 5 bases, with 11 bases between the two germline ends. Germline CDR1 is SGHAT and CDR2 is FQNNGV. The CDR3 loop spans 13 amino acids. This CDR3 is CASSQAPDNEQFF. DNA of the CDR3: TGTGCCAGCAGTCAGGCCCCAGACAATGAGCAGTTCTTC.

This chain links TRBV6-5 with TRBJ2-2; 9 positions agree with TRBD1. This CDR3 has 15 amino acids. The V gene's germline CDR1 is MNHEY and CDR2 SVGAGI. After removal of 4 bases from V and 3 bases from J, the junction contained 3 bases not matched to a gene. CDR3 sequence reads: CASSLGQGDTGELFF. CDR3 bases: TGTGCCAGCAGTTTGGGACAGGGAGACACCGGGGAGCTGTTTTTT.

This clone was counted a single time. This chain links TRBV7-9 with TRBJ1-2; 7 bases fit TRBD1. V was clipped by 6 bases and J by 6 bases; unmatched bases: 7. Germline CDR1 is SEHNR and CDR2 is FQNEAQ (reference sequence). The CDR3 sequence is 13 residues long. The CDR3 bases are TGTGCCAGCAGTCCAACAGGGGCGCATGGCTACACCTTC. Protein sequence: CASSPTGAHGYTF.

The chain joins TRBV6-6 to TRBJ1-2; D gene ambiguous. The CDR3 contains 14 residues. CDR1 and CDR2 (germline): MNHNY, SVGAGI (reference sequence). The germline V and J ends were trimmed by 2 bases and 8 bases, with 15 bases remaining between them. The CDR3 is CASSYPSSGWGYTF. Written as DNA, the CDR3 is TGTGCCAGCAGTTACCCGTCATCGGGTTGGGGCTACACCTTC.